This TCR beta chain was captured by sequencing in a study of cytomegalovirus exposure and HLA in healthy donors. Whole-study findings and limits: CMV serostatus was the sole immune exposure information available.

This clone turned up a few times. No antigen is known for it. Germline assignment: CDR1 LGHNA and CDR2 YNFKEQ. There are 18 residues in the CDR3. The junction had 8 bases not matched to a gene; V was cut back by 2 bases and J by 0 bases. PCR amplification relied on 60 Vbeta primers (plus 13 Jbeta primers). Here immunoSEQ multiplex PCR was the method, and the copy in TCRdb shows in-frame clones only, minus some. The data show tens of thousands of clones, with 65% to 70% seen just once and less than 20% held by the top ten. The sequenced sample was PBMCs. V usage is TRBV4-2 and J usage is TRBJ2-1; the match to TRBD2 covers 9 bases. The origin of this receptor is a man between 40 and 49 years old in good health and CMV-seropositive. The CDR3 nucleotides read TGTGCCAGCAGCCAACCGGGACTAGCTGTAAGCTCCTACAATGAGCAGTTCTTC. Protein: CASSQPGLAVSSYNEQFF.